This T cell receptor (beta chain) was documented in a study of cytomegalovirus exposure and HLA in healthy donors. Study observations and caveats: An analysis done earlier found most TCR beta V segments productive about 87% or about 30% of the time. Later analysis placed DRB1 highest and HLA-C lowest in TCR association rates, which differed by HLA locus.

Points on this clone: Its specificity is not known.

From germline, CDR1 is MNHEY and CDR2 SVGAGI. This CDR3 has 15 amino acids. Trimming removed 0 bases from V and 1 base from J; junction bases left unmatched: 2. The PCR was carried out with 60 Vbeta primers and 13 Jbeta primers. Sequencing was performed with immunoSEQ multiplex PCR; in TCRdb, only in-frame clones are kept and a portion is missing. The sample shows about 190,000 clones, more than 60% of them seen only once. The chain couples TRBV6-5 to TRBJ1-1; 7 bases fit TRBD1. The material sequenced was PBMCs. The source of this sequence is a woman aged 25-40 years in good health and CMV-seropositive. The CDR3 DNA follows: TGTGCCAGCAGTTACTCCGGGACAGCGAACACTGAAGCTTTCTTT. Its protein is CASSYSGTANTEAFF.